This TCR beta chain was recorded in a study of T cells in Graves' hyperthyroidism and ophthalmopathy. Notes on the study in general: Blood shared most expanded thyroid clonotypes above 0.001.

Amplification targeted TCR beta CDR3 regions from RNA transcripts. First-round RT-PCR targeting the TCR CDR3 was performed with the HTBI primer set. Each CDR3 protein is one row after TCRdb ran MiXCR on the multiplex PCR reads. The profile covers around 530,000 distinct CDR3 sequences, with approximately 17% appearing a single time and roughly a sixth taken by the ten largest. In the ophthalmopathy cohort, Clinical Activity Score was at least 3, NOSPECS grade at least 4, and duration under 3 months. V lost 0 bases and J lost 4, with 11 bases in between. The CDR3 consists of 15 residues. The germline V gene has CDR1 SGHKS and CDR2 YYEKEE (reference sequence). This clonotype was seen a handful of times. The target antigen is unknown.

This receptor was identified in a woman under 30 with Graves' ophthalmopathy. The chain employs TRBV5-5 and TRBJ1-5, with D maybe TRBD1 (6 bases). Material for sequencing was blood. The CDR3 reads CASSLATGTNQPQHF. CDR3 nucleotides: TGTGCCAGCAGCTTGGCCACAGGGACTAATCAGCCCCAGCATTTT.